This T cell receptor (beta chain) comes out of a study of blood T cell repertoires in COVID-19. As for the study in general: From T cells, B-cell-depleted T cells, or PBMCs came the material, which was cDNA or gDNA.

Germline assignment: CDR1 GTSNPN and CDR2 SVGIG (reference sequence). V shed 3 bases and J 0 bases; nucleotides not matched to a gene: 2. The CDR3 totals 15 residues. The authors' processing: Amplification of reference gene primers provided the estimated nucleated cell counts. Produced via immunoSEQ multiplex PCR; TCRdb's table is partial and in-frame only. V, J and clone size are those of that table, while D and trimming were read from the DNA. The sample has 35,000 to 50,000 clones; around 90% are singletons. Sequencing was done on a sample of peripheral blood. The chain employs TRBV30 and TRBJ2-6, with TRBD1 identical over 7 bases. This TCR derives from a woman older than 75 with active COVID-19. CDR3 region: CAWSTGDSGANVLTF. In DNA, the CDR3 is TGTGCCTGGAGCACAGGGGACTCTGGGGCCAACGTCCTGACTTTC.